This T cell receptor (beta chain) was recorded in a study of shared clonotypes between healthy human individuals (dated by TCRdb to 2019 to 2021). Regarding the complete study: A few men and two women, aged 18 to 49 years, made up the cohort. Leukapheresis yielded between about 0.94 and 10 billion PBMCs per donor. The study deeply sequenced blood TCR repertoires of five healthy adults to estimate repertoire size and the extent of clonotype sharing between individuals. For each donor, three plates each were used for CD4 naive and CD4 memory, two plates were used for CD8 naive, and one plate was used for CD8 memory. Libraries were prepared and TCR repertoires were sequenced by different laboratories using diverse techniques, in order to increase sequencing depth and limit assay-specific biases.

Healthy HIV-negative adults with no recently reported acute infections or vaccinations were included as donors. Only Caucasian adults living in Nashville, Tennessee, USA were represented among the donors. CD4+ T cells were enriched through magnetic negative selection, after which naive cells were positively selected on CD45RA and the remaining negative fraction served as the memory subset. After blood collection by leukapheresis, PBMCs were isolated using Ficoll-Histopaque density gradient centrifugation and then cryopreserved in the vapor phase of liquid nitrogen. Analytical flow cytometry was used to check the purity and quantity of each magnetically sorted T cell population. From each sorted fraction, genomic DNA was isolated and quantified by UV absorbance on a Nanodrop 2000c. The germline V gene yields KGHSH for CDR1 and LQKENI for CDR2. V is reduced by 0 bases and J by 2 bases, leaving a spacing of 13 bases between them. The CDR3 spans 16 residues, from the cysteine through the phenylalanine. The kept DNA is CDR3 alone, 48 bases in frame from the first base.

Using the deep immunoSEQ assay, multiplex PCR amplified TCR CDR3 regions from genomic DNA. Extracted genomic DNA from each cell subset was distributed evenly across all wells of several immunoSEQ 96-well plates, and each plate was treated as a replicate. For sorted subsets, each replicate PCR was loaded with around 200 ng genomic DNA, equivalent to about 30,000 T cell genomes. Purified libraries were measured with a Qubit 3.0 fluorometer, size-checked on a Bioanalyzer 2100, and measured again with the KAPA Library Quantification kit. Every immunoSEQ 96-well plate was sequenced on a separate single-read 150-cycle Illumina NextSeq 550 flow cell. Regarding the original processing steps: Because the immunoSEQ output included only junctional sequences and no quality scores, the filtering could not be the same as the filtering used for full-length reads. To assign V/J genes and CDR3, sequences were annotated using PyIR, a Python wrapper for IgBLAST v1.9, with IMGT germline references. Reads were filtered out if the reads had weak V/J assignments (E-value above 1e-6), no CDR3, stop codons, out-of-frame junctions, or ambiguous translated residues. V3J clonotypes were defined as sequences sharing an identical inferred V gene, J gene, and CDR3 amino acid sequence. Percentage overlap between repertoires was computed as shared unique clonotypes divided by the size of the smaller repertoire. Three approaches were used to assess repertoire richness: RTK rarefaction, the Chao1 estimator, and Recon v2.1 estimates of unobserved clonotypes. Generation probabilities for all TCRbeta clonotypes obtained by the gDNA method from a handful of donors were computed using OLGA. TCRdb re-hosts the immuneACCESS table, in-frame sequences only. Its copies lack some clones; in the studies checked, an unresolved V gene accounts for under half of them, and the cause for the rest is not known. V, J and clone size are taken as reported in that table, and D and trimming were inferred from the DNA itself. The sample profile shows some 2 million clones; 85% to 95% of them were found once. Together, the top ten hold under 0.15% of the sample.

This clone was seen once. Its antigen is not yet known. The input lacks base qualities; no much larger clone sits a single base away. General study outcomes and caveats: When several donors were compared, the shared fraction of clonotypes was 5% to 6.5% for naive CD4, around 4% for naive CD8, 2% to 2.5% for memory CD4, and 0.4% for memory CD8. Incomplete sequencing was indicated by rarefaction of sorted-subset datasets, despite the large sequencing depth. Estimated clonotype richness was generally larger for naive than for memory subsets. The genetic and exposure-history diversity represented was limited by the small number of donors. Compared with non-shared clonotypes, the clonotypes found in all four sorted-subset donors had higher generation probabilities. Based on pairwise subsampling, the degree of clonotype sharing among donors was expected to be affected by sequencing depth. Only blood was sampled, and tissue TCR repertoires likely differ from those in blood.

Sequenced sample: naive CD4+ T cells sorted from blood. Reading the label with the study, this specimen's cell subset or site is: CD45RA+ positively selected. The chain employs TRBV18 and TRBJ1-1; a tentative D call is TRBD1 (5 bases match). The clonotype originates from a man aged 18 to 29 in good health. CDR3 sequence: CASSPPQGWSNTEAFF. DNA sequence: TGTGCCAGCTCACCACCGCAGGGCTGGAGTAACACTGAAGCTTTCTTT.